A selection of T cell receptor beta chains follows, all from one sample in a study of cytomegalovirus exposure and HLA in healthy donors. The data were produced by immunoSEQ multiplex PCR, yet TCRdb's version contains in-frame clones alone and is incomplete. The sample has approximately 92,000 clones, 81% seen once; the top ten hold about 1.2%. The specimen was PBMCs. The origin of the receptors is a girl aged 2 to 9 in good health and CMV-seropositive. The CDR3 runs from the conserved cysteine through the conserved F or W. The order of the fields is V gene, J gene, CDR3 protein.

TRBV28	TRBJ1-5	CASSTGDRASNQPQHF
TRBV12-5	TRBJ2-7	CASGLGGTDEQYF
TRBV25-1	TRBJ2-7	CASSEGLRSSYEQYF
TRBV16	TRBJ2-3	CASSQSTVTDTQYF
TRBV7-8	TRBJ1-4	CASSERTGINEKLFF
TRBV15	TRBJ2-2	CATSRPGTTNTGELFF
TRBV29-1	TRBJ2-1	CSAATSGSSMEQFF
TRBV19	TRBJ1-5	CASKALGGWYSNQPQHF
TRBV9	TRBJ2-7	CASSAGLPYEQYF
TRBV9	TRBJ2-7	CASSVGLAGGVGEQYF
TRBV4-3	TRBJ1-1	CASSQALQQGGTEAFF